This TCR beta chain was documented in a study of T cell responses to AZD1222 COVID-19 vaccine. Study-wide points: Reportedly, nearly half of unique spike TCRs recognized epitopes outside B.1.351/B.1.1.7 mutations. There were vaccine-associated CD4 TCRs across spike, dominant at 160-218 and 743-854.

Profiled with immunoSEQ multiplex PCR; TCRdb holds only in-frame clones, not every one. The sample has 98,000 or so clones, approximately 84% seen once. The CDR3 spans 14 residues. V lost 6 bases to trimming and J lost 2 bases, with 13 bases between them. Germline V CDR1 and CDR2: LGHDT, YNNKEL (reference sequence). Concerning this clone: Its antigen is not identified.

V is TRBV3-1 (or the pseudogene TRBV3-2) and J is TRBJ1-1, with D possibly being TRBD1 (5 bases). The receptor was derived from an adult who received the AZD1222 COVID-19 vaccine. The sample in question was peripheral blood, obtained 28 days after the second AZD1222 dose. The CDR3 sequence: CASSDLDSNTEAFF. The CDR3 DNA follows: TGTGCCAGCAGTGATTTAGACAGTAACACTGAAGCTTTCTTT.